One and the same sample provided the 10 T cell receptor beta chains below, sequenced in a study of CD8+ T cells in alopecia areata. RNA was extracted and reverse transcribed into cDNA as the sequencing template. Only in-frame clones appear in the TCRdb table, and some are missing; sequencing was by immunoSEQ multiplex PCR. The sample lists some 170,000 clones, 50% to 70% occurring once. The sample was CD4+ T cells sorted from blood, taken at week 0. These receptors came from a human donor with alopecia areata.

In this sample, this clone turned up a few times. The CDR3 coding sequence is TGTGCCAGCAGTTTACGAGGTTTAAGCCCCCTCCACTTT. This encodes CASSLRGLSPLHF. The V gene is TRBV27, the J gene TRBJ1-6; unclear D gene. Trimming removed 2 bases at V and 13 bases at J, with 12 bases between. The CDR3 sequence is 13 residues long. Per germline, CDR1 MNHEY and CDR2 SMNVEV (reference sequence).

The V gene is TRBV2, the J gene TRBJ1-2; 8 bases match TRBD1. With V trimmed by 8 bases and J by 4 bases, 6 bases remained unmatched. Germline values: CDR1 SNHLY, CDR2 FYNNEI. The CDR3 sequence is 13 residues long. The CDR3 sequence: CASATTGVYGYTF. In DNA, the CDR3 is TGTGCCAGCGCCACGACAGGGGTCTATGGCTACACCTTC.

In this sample, this clone turned up a few times. This chain uses TRBV6-6 with TRBJ1-6; the match to TRBD1 covers 10 bases. CDR1 and CDR2 from the germline V gene are MNHNY and SVGAGI (reference sequence). With V trimmed by 7 bases and J by 11 bases, 8 bases remained unmatched. The CDR3 has 14 amino acids. CDR3 DNA sequence: TGTGCCAGCATCGACAGGGGGCAAACCCCACCCCTCCACTTT. This translates into CASIDRGQTPPLHF.

The chain joins TRBV5-1 to TRBJ2-7; the D gene is possibly TRBD1 (6 bases). The CDR3 runs to 13 residues. Between the trimmed V and J ends, which lost 2 bases and 7 bases, there was a span of 13 bases. The germline CDR1 and CDR2 sequences are SGHRS and YFSETQ. The CDR3 DNA reads TGCGCCAGCAGCTTACTCACAGGGATGGAGCAGTACTTC. Translation gives CASSLLTGMEQYF.

The rearrangement uses TRBV20-1 and TRBJ1-1; D remains unclear. The germline CDR1 and CDR2 sequences are DFQATT and SNEGSKA (reference sequence). V was trimmed by 0 bases and J by 10 bases, leaving 9 bases between them. CDR3 length: 11 residues. CDR3 sequence reads: CSARETVIAFF. CDR3 DNA sequence: TGCAGTGCTAGAGAGACCGTAATAGCTTTCTTT.

The rearrangement joins TRBV6-1 to TRBJ2-7; 9 bases are shared with TRBD1. With 8 bases clipped from V and 2 bases from J, the junction kept 7 bases outside the gene matches. The germline gives CDR1 MNHNS, CDR2 SASEGT. The CDR3 has 14 amino acids. The CDR3 region is CASATGTGPYEQYF. The CDR3, as DNA: TGTGCCAGCGCGACCGGGACAGGGCCCTACGAGCAGTACTTC.

This chain connects TRBV7-9 to TRBJ1-2; the D is unclear. Trimming cost V 5 bases and J 6 bases, with 19 bases left between them. This CDR3 has 15 amino acids. CDR1 and CDR2 (germline): SEHNR, FQNEAQ (reference sequence). The CDR3 spells CASSRPTMRMDGYTF. The CDR3 DNA sequence: TGTGCCAGCAGCCGCCCCACAATGAGGATGGATGGCTACACCTTC. Combining the CDR3 with reference TRBV7-9 and TRBJ1-2 gives the whole variable domain DTGVSQNPRHKITKRGQNVTFRCDPISEHNRLYWYRQTLGQGPEFLTYFQNEAQLEKSRLLSDRFSAERPKGSFSTLEIQRTEQGDSAMYLCASSRPTMRMDGYTFGSGTRLTVV.

In the case of this clone: The sample carries other DNA sequences with the same CDR3. This rearrangement joins TRBV5-1 to TRBJ2-7; D is unresolved. CDR1 and CDR2 from the germline V gene are SGHRS and YFSETQ. The CDR3 extends over 11 amino acids. Between the trimmed V and J ends, which lost 3 bases and 3 bases, there was a span of 4 bases. Here the CDR3 DNA reads TGCGCCAGCAGCTCAGACTACGAGCAGTACTTC. Translation: CASSSDYEQYF.

The chain uses TRBV29-1 and TRBJ2-4; TRBD1 or TRBD2 may be the D gene (5 bases each). Germline-derived CDR1 and CDR2 are SQVTM and ANQGSEA. The germline V and J ends were trimmed by 4 bases and 14 bases, with 12 bases remaining between them. The CDR3 loop spans 10 amino acids. The CDR3 nucleotides are TGCAGCGTTGGAGGGGAGCCCAAGTACTTC. Translation: CSVGGEPKYF.

This clone was counted a few times. V gene TRBV30 combines with J gene TRBJ2-7, with D uncertain. CDR1 and CDR2 (germline): GTSNPN, SVGIG (reference sequence). The V end was cut by 2 bases, the J end by 1 base, with 9 bases between. The CDR3 extends over 13 amino acids. DNA for the CDR3: TGTGCCTGGAGTCTCGAGAGGTCCTACGAGCAGTACTTC. It specifies CAWSLERSYEQYF.